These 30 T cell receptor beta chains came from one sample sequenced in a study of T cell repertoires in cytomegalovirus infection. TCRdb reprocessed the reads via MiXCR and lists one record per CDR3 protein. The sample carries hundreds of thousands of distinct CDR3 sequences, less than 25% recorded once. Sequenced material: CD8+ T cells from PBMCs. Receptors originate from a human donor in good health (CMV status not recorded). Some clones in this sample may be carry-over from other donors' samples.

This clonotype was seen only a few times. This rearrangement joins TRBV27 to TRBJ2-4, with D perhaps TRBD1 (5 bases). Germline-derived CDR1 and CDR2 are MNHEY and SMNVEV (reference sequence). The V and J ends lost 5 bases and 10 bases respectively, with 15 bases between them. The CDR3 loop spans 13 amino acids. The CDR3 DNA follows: TGTGCCAGCAGTCCAAACCCAAGACAGATTCAGTACTTC. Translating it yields CASSPNPRQIQYF.

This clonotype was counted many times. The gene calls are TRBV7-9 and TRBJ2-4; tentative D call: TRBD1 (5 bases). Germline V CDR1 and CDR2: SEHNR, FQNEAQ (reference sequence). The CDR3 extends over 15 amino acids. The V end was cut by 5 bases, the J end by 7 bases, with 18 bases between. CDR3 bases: TGTGCCAGCAGCCCCCCATGGCAGGGCCCCAACATTCAGTACTTC. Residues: CASSPPWQGPNIQYF.

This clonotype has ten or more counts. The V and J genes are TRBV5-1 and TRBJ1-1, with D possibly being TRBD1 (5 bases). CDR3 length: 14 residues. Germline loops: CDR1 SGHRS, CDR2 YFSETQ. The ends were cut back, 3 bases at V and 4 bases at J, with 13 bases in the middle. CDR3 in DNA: TGCGCCAGCAGCTCGGCCAGGGTGGGCACTGAAGCTTTCTTT. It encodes CASSSARVGTEAFF.

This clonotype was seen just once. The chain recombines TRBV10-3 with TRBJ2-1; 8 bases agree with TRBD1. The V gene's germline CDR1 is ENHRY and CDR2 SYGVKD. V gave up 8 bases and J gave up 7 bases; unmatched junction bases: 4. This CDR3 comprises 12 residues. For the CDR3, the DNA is TGTGCCATCCGGACAGGGAAAAATGAGCAGTTCTTC. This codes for CAIRTGKNEQFF.

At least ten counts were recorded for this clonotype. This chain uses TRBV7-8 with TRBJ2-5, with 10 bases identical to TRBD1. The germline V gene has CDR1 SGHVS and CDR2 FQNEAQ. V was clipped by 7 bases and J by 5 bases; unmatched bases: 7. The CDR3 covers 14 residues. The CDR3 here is CASTVTGGYETQYF. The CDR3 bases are TGTGCCAGCACCGTGACAGGGGGCTATGAGACCCAGTACTTC.

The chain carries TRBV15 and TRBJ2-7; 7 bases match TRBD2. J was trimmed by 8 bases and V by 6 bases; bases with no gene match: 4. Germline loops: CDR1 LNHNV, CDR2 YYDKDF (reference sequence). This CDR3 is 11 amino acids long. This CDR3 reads CATSGAGQQYF. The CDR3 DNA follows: TGTGCCACCAGTGGAGCGGGGCAGCAGTACTTC.

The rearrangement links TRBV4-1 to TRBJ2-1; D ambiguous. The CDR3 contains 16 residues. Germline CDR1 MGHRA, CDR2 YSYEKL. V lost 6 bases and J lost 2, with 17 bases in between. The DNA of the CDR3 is TGCGCCAGCAGTTACACCGAAAGCGCCCCCTACAATGAGCAGTTCTTC. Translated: CASSYTESAPYNEQFF.

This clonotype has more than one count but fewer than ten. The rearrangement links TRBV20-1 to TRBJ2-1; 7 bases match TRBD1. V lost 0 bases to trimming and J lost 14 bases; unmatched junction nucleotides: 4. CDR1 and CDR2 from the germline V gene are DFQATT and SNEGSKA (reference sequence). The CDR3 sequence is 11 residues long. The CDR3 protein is CSARDGTGEFF. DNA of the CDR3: TGCAGTGCTAGAGATGGAACAGGGGAGTTCTTC.

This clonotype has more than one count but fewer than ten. DNA for the CDR3: TGTGCCAGCAGCTTCGAACAGGAGCCCCAGCATTTT. Its translation is CASSFEQEPQHF. The chain uses TRBV7-9 and TRBJ1-5; weak D call: TRBD1 (5 bases). CDR3 length: 12 amino acids. The germline V gene has CDR1 SEHNR and CDR2 FQNEAQ (reference sequence). Deletions cut 3 bases from V and 8 bases from J, with 8 bases between.

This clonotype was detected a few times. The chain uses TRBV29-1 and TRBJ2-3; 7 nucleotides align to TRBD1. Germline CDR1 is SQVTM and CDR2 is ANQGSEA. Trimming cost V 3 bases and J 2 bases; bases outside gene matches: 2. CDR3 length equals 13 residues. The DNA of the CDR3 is TGCAGCGTTGAGGGACAGAACACAGATACGCAGTATTTT. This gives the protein CSVEGQNTDTQYF.

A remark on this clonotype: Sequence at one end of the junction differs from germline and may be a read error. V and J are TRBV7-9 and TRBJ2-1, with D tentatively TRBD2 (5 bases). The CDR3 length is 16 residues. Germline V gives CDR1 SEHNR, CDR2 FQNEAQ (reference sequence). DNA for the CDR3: TGTGCCGGCAGCTCCCCAGAGCGTGATCCCGGGGATGAGCAGTTCTTC. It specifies CAGSSPERDPGDEQFF.

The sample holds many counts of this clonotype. The CDR3 sequence is CASSFREQGITEAFF. The DNA of the CDR3 is TGTGCCAGCAGCTTTCGAGAACAGGGCATTACTGAAGCTTTCTTT. The chain carries TRBV7-9 and TRBJ1-1; possible D gene TRBD1, 6 bases. The V gene's germline CDR1 is SEHNR and CDR2 FQNEAQ (reference sequence). V dropped 3 bases and J dropped 5 bases, with 16 bases sitting between them. This CDR3 spans 15 amino acids.

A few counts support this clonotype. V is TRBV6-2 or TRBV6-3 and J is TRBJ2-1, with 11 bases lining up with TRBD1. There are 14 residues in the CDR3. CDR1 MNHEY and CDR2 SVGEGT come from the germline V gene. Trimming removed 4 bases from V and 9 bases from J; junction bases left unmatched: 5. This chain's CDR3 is CASSLGQGETEQFF. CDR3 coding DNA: TGTGCCAGCAGTTTGGGACAGGGGGAAACTGAGCAGTTCTTC.

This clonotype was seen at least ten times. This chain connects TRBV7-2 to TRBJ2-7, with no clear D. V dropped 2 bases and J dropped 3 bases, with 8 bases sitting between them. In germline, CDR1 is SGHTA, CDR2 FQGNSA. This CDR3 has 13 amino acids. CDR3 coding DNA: TGTGCCAGCAGCTTAAGTATCTTCTACGAGCAGTACTTC. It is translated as CASSLSIFYEQYF.

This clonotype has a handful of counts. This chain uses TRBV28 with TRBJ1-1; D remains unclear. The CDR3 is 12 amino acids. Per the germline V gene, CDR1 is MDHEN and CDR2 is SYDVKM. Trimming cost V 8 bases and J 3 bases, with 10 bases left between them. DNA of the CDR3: TGTGCCAGCCAAAAGGTGTACACTGAAGCTTTCTTT. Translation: CASQKVYTEAFF.

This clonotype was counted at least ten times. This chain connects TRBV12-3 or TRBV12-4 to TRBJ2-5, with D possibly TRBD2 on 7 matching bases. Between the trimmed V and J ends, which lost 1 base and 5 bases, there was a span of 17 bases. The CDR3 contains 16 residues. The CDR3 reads CASSLEGGDPRETQYF. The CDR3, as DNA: TGTGCCAGCAGTTTAGAGGGGGGGGATCCAAGGGAGACCCAGTACTTC.

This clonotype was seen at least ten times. In DNA form, the CDR3 reads TGTGCCACCCGGTCCCTAGCGGGGGGGCCGGGAGATACGCAGTATTTT. Protein product: CATRSLAGGPGDTQYF. The chain recombines TRBV6-6 with TRBJ2-3, with 12 nucleotides matching TRBD2. Germline lookup yields CDR1 MNHNY and CDR2 SVGAGI (reference sequence). The junction had 13 bases not matched to a gene; V was cut back by 10 bases and J by 5 bases. The CDR3 runs to 16 residues.

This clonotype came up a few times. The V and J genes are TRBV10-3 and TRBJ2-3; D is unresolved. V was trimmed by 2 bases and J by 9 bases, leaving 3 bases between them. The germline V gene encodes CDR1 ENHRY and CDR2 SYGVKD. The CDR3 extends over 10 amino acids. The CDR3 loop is CAISEGTQYF. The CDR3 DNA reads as TGTGCCATCAGTGAGGGGACGCAGTATTTT.

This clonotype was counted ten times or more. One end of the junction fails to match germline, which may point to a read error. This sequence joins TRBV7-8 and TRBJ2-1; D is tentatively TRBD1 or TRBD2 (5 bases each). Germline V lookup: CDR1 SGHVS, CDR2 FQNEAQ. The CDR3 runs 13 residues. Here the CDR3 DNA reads TGTGCCAGCAGCTTAGGGGTGCCGGGGCCGCCGGGCTTC. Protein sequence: CASSLGVPGPPGF. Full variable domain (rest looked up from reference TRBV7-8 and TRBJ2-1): GAGVSQSPRYKVAKRGQDVALRCDPISGHVSLFWYQQALGQGPEFLTYFQNEAQLDKSGLPSDRFFAERPEGSVSTLKIQRTQQEDSAVYLCASSLGVPGPPGFGPGTRLTVL.

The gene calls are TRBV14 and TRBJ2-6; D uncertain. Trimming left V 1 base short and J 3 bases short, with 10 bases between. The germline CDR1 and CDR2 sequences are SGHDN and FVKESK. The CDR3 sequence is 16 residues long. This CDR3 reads CASSQVGSVGANVLTF. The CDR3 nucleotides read TGTGCCAGCAGCCAAGTAGGTAGTGTTGGGGCCAACGTCCTGACTTTC. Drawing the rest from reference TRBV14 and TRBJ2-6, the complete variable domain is EAGVTQFPSHSVIEKGQTVTLRCDPISGHDNLYWYRRVMGKEIKFLLHFVKESKQDESGMPNNRFLAERTGGTYSTLKVQPAELEDSGVYFCASSQVGSVGANVLTFGAGSRLTVL.

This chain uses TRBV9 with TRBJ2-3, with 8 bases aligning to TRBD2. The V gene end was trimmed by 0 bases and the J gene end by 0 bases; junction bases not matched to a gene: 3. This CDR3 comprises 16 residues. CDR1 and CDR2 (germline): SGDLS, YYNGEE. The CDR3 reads CASSVGERGSTDTQYF. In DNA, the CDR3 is TGTGCCAGCAGCGTAGGCGAGCGGGGGAGCACAGATACGCAGTATTTT.

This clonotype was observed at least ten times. CDR3 DNA sequence: TGTGCCAGCAGTACGGACAGGGGCACCGGGGAGCTGTTTTTT. It encodes CASSTDRGTGELFF. The rearrangement links TRBV28 to TRBJ2-2, with 9 bases lining up with TRBD1. The CDR3 loop spans 14 amino acids. The V and J ends lost 5 bases and 4 bases, in that order; junction bases with no gene match: 2. Germline-derived CDR1 and CDR2 are MDHEN and SYDVKM.

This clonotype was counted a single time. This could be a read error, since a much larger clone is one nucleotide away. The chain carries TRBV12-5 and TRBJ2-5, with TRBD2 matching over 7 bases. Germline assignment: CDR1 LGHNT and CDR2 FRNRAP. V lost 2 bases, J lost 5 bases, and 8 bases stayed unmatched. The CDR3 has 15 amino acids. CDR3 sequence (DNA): TGTGCTAGTGGTTTGCTTTCGACTAGCTGGGAGACCCAGTACTTC. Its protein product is CASGLLSTSWETQYF.

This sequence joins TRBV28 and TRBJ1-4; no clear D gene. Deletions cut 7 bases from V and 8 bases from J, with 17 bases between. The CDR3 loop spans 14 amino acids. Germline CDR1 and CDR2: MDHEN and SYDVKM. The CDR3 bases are TGTGCCAGCAAAACCCTTTCCCATCCGGAAAAACTGTTTTTT. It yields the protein CASKTLSHPEKLFF.

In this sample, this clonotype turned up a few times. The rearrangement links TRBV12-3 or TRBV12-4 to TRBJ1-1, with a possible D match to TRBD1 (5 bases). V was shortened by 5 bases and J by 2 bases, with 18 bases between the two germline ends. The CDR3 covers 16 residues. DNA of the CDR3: TGTGCCAGCAGTGATATGCTTTTGGGGGATAACACTGAAGCTTTCTTT. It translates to CASSDMLLGDNTEAFF.

This CDR3 reads CASSQPGNEQYF. CDR3 bases: TGCGCCAGCAGCCAACCCGGGAACGAGCAGTACTTC. This rearrangement joins TRBV4-1 to TRBJ2-7, with D possibly being TRBD2 (5 bases). Germline V lookup: CDR1 MGHRA, CDR2 YSYEKL. The CDR3 loop spans 12 amino acids. The V and J ends lost 2 bases and 5 bases respectively, with 7 bases between them.

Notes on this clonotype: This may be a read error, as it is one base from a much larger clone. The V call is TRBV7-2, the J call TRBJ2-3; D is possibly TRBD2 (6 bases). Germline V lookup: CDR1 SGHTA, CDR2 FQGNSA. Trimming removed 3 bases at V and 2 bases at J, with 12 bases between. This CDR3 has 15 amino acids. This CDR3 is CASSLRWDFTDTQYF. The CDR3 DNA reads TGTGCCAGCAGCTTGCGCTGGGACTTCACAGATACGCAGTATTTT.

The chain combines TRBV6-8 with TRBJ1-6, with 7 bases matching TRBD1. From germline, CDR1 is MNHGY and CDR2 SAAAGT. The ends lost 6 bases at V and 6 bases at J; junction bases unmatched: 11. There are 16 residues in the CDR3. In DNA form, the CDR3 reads TGTGCCAGCAGCGCCCGACCAGGACAGGCTAATTCACCCCTCCACTTT. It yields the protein CASSARPGQANSPLHF.

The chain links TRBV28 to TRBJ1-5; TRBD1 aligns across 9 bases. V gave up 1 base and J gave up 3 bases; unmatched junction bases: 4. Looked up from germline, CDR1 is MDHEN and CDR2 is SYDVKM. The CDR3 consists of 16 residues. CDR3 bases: TGTGCCAGCAGTTTATCGGGACAGGGCTACAATCAGCCCCAGCATTTT. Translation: CASSLSGQGYNQPQHF. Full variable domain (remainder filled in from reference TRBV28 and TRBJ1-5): DVKVTQSSRYLVKRTGEKVFLECVQDMDHENMFWYRQDPGLGLRLIYFSYDVKMKEKGDIPEGYSVSREKKERFSLILESASTNQTSMYLCASSLSGQGYNQPQHFGDGTRLSIL.

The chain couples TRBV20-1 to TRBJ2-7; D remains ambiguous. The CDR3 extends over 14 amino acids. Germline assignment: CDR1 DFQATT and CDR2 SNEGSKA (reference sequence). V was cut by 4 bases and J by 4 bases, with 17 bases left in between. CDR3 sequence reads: CSATPSVAQYEQYF. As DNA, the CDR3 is TGCAGTGCTACCCCTTCGGTTGCACAGTACGAGCAGTACTTC.